Shown below are 15 T cell receptor beta chains from a single sample sequenced in a study of T-cell memory formation after mild COVID-19. In TCRdb, the 5' RACE reads were re-called with MiXCR into one record per CDR3 protein. The sample shows hundreds of thousands of distinct CDR3 sequences, 7.5% to 9.5% of them seen only once. Sequenced: PBMCs or a T cell subset sorted from them (not recorded which). The source of these receptors is a man aged 18 to 30 who had mild COVID-19 (a few samples of this study predate the infection). Cell type and time point are not known.

The chain employs TRBV7-9 and TRBJ1-2, with a weak D call TRBD1 (5 bases). The V end was cut by 3 bases, the J end by 8 bases, with 16 bases between. Germline V gene sequence: CDR1 SEHNR, CDR2 FQNEAQ (reference sequence). The CDR3 is 14 amino acids. The CDR3 protein is CASSFAGRENGYTF. The CDR3 DNA sequence: TGTGCCAGCAGCTTTGCAGGCAGGGAGAACGGCTACACCTTC.

This clonotype was picked up a small number of times. V usage is TRBV5-1 and J usage is TRBJ1-1; 11 bases agree with TRBD1. The CDR3 totals 16 residues. The germline V gene has CDR1 SGHRS and CDR2 YFSETQ. The V segment lost 4 bases and the J segment 3 bases; nucleotides outside the gene matches: 8. This CDR3 reads CASSAGTGGGYTEAFF. In DNA, the CDR3 is TGCGCCAGCAGCGCCGGGACAGGGGGGGGATACACTGAAGCTTTCTTT.

V is TRBV7-3 and J is TRBJ2-1; D remains unclear. This CDR3 has 13 amino acids. Germline assignment: CDR1 SGHTA and CDR2 FQGTGA. Trimming took off 1 base at V and 7 bases at J, with 8 bases between the two ends. CDR3 DNA: TGTGCCAGCAGCTTAAACGTAAGGAATGAGCAGTTCTTC. Translation: CASSLNVRNEQFF.

This sequence joins TRBV11-3 and TRBJ2-7; D tentatively fits TRBD1 or TRBD2 (5 bases each). Germline V CDR1 and CDR2: SGHNT, YENEEA. V gave up 4 bases and J gave up 0 bases, with 7 bases separating them. This CDR3 has 13 amino acids. DNA for the CDR3: TGTGCCAGCAGCTCGGGACCCTCCTACGAGCAGTACTTC. This translates into CASSSGPSYEQYF.

J is TRBJ1-5 and V is TRBV5-5; D remains ambiguous. Germline-derived CDR1 and CDR2 are SGHKS and YYEKEE (reference sequence). The CDR3 spans 15 residues. Trimming shortened V by 4 bases and J by 2 bases, and 13 bases separated the two germline ends. CDR3 amino acids: CASSPQSMRNQPQHF. CDR3 in DNA: TGTGCCAGCAGCCCACAATCTATGCGCAATCAGCCCCAGCATTTT.

This clonotype was found many times. The V call is TRBV7-2, the J call TRBJ2-1, with TRBD2 as a possible D gene (7 bases). Germline V gives CDR1 SGHTA, CDR2 FQGNSA. The length of the CDR3 is 15 residues. The V and J ends lost 3 bases and 6 bases respectively, with 15 bases between them. CDR3 sequence: CASSLGGATSNEQFF. The CDR3 bases are TGTGCCAGCAGCTTGGGGGGGGCCACCTCCAATGAGCAGTTCTTC.

This clonotype was seen a few times. The rearrangement links TRBV12-3 or TRBV12-4 to TRBJ1-6; 10 nucleotides align to TRBD1. V lost 5 bases to trimming and J lost 10 bases; unmatched junction nucleotides: 8. The CDR3 spans 15 residues. The CDR3, as DNA: TGTGCCAGCAGTGGCCCGGACAGGGGGACATCACCCCTCCACTTT. It codes for CASSGPDRGTSPLHF.

This clonotype was observed a handful of times. The chain combines TRBV20-1 with TRBJ1-5, with unresolved D. This CDR3 is built from 13 residues. CDR1 is DFQATT and CDR2 is SNEGSKA in the germline V gene (reference sequence). Trimming left V 1 base short and J 4 bases short, with 8 bases between. The CDR3 sequence: CSARGAANQPQHF. CDR3 in DNA: TGCAGTGCTAGAGGGGCAGCAAATCAGCCCCAGCATTTT.

The table lists this clonotype with a few counts. The CDR3 DNA reads TGTGCCAGCAGTTACTCGACAACGACTGCGCCCTACGAGCAGTACTTC. The encoded protein is CASSYSTTTAPYEQYF. J is TRBJ2-7 and V is TRBV6-2 or TRBV6-3; D remains ambiguous. The V and J ends lost 0 bases and 2 bases respectively, with 14 bases between them. This CDR3 region has 16 residues. Per germline, CDR1 MNHEY and CDR2 SVGEGT.

This chain uses TRBV5-1 with TRBJ1-1; no clear D gene. The CDR3 spans 13 residues. Germline V gene sequence: CDR1 SGHRS, CDR2 YFSETQ. Between the trimmed V and J ends, which lost 2 bases and 3 bases, there was a span of 8 bases. In DNA form, the CDR3 reads TGCGCCAGCAGCTTTCTTGGGTACACTGAAGCTTTCTTT. Its protein is CASSFLGYTEAFF.

This chain uses TRBV15 with TRBJ1-5; no reliable D call. The V end was cut by 3 bases, the J end by 7 bases, with 13 bases between. The CDR3 covers 14 residues. Germline assignment: CDR1 LNHNV and CDR2 YYDKDF (reference sequence). DNA of the CDR3: TGTGCCACCAGCAGGGATCAAACTAGGCAGCCCCAGCATTTT. The encoded protein is CATSRDQTRQPQHF. The variable domain in full, completed from reference TRBV15 and TRBJ1-5, reads DAMVIQNPRYQVTQFGKPVTLSCSQTLNHNVMYWYQQKSSQAPKLLFHYYDKDFNNEADTPDNFQSRRPNTSFCFLDIRSPGLGDTAMYLCATSRDQTRQPQHFGDGTRLSIL.

This clonotype came up many times. The chain uses TRBV9 and TRBJ2-1; no firm D call. The CDR3 loop spans 12 amino acids. From germline, CDR1 is SGDLS and CDR2 YYNGEE. V lost 2 bases, J lost 3 bases, and 3 bases lay in between. The CDR3 bases are TGTGCCAGCAGCGTGGGCTACAATGAGCAGTTCTTC. This codes for CASSVGYNEQFF.

This clonotype was found a few times. V usage is TRBV2 and J usage is TRBJ2-1; 9 bases are shared with TRBD1. The CDR3 spans 12 residues. CDR1 SNHLY and CDR2 FYNNEI come from the germline V gene. The junction had 5 bases not matched to a gene; V was cut back by 1 base and J by 16 bases. The CDR3 here is CASSEGTGVLFF. The CDR3 DNA reads TGTGCCAGCAGTGAAGGGACAGGGGTCCTTTTCTTC. The full variable domain, rest sourced from reference TRBV2 and TRBJ2-1, is EPEVTQTPSHQVTQMGQEVILRCVPISNHLYFYWYRQILGQKVEFLVSFYNNEISEKSEIFDDQFSVERPDGSNFTLKIRSTKLEDSAMYFCASSEGTGVLFFGPGTRLTVL.

This clonotype came up many times. This chain connects TRBV5-1 to TRBJ2-1; 8 bases line up with TRBD1. In germline, CDR1 is SGHRS, CDR2 YFSETQ. The ends lost 4 bases at V and 5 bases at J; junction bases unmatched: 2. The CDR3 runs to 13 residues. For the CDR3, the DNA is TGCGCCAGCAGCCGGGGACAGGACAATGAGCAGTTCTTC. Its protein is CASSRGQDNEQFF.

A few counts support this clonotype. The DNA for the CDR3 is TGTGCCAGCAGTTTCACAGGACCTGAGCAGTTCTTC. Translating gives CASSFTGPEQFF. The chain joins TRBV12-3 or TRBV12-4 to TRBJ2-1; D is possibly TRBD1 (5 bases). V shed 3 bases and J shed 9 bases, with 9 bases lying between them. The CDR3 loop spans 12 amino acids.